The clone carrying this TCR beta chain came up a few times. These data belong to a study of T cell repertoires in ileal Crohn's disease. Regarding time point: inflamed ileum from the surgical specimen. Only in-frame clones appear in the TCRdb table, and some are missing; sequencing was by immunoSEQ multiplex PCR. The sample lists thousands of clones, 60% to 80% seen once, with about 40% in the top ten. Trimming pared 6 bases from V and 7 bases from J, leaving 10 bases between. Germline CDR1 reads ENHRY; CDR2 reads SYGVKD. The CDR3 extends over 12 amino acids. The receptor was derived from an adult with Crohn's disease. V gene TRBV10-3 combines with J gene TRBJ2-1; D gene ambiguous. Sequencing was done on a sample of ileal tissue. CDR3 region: CAIRGGDNEQFF. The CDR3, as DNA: TGTGCCATCAGGGGTGGGGATAATGAGCAGTTCTTC.